This T cell receptor (beta chain) was retrieved from a study of blood T cell repertoires in COVID-19. Study-wide background: In each case, the material was cDNA or gDNA derived from T cells, B-cell-depleted T cells, or PBMCs.

The CDR3 extends over 17 amino acids. Germline assignment: CDR1 SGDLS and CDR2 YYNGEE. Trimming removed 3 bases from V and 0 bases from J, with 16 bases in between. Original methodology: Nucleated cell number was recorded as an estimate derived from reference gene primer amplification. The data were produced by immunoSEQ multiplex PCR, yet TCRdb's version contains in-frame clones alone and is incomplete. From that table come the V and J calls and clone size; the DNA was used to work out D and trimming. Seen here are around 98,000 clones, about 85% observed once, and the top ten hold roughly 4.3%. The sequence derives from a man in his 70s with acute or convalescent COVID-19. The sequenced sample consisted of peripheral blood. This chain links TRBV9 with TRBJ1-3, with a weak D call TRBD1 (6 bases). CDR3: CASSGGGGGFSGNTIYF. CDR3 coding DNA: TGTGCCAGCAGCGGAGGAGGGGGGGGATTCTCTGGAAACACCATATATTTT.